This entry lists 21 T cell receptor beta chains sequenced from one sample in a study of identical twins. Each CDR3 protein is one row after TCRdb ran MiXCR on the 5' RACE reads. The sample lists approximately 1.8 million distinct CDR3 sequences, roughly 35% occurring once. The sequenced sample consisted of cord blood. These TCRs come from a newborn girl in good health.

CDR3: CSVGGQPNQPQHF. The CDR3 DNA reads TGCAGCGTTGGGGGACAGCCTAATCAGCCCCAGCATTTT. The rearrangement links TRBV29-1 to TRBJ1-5, with TRBD1 identical over 7 bases. The CDR3 sequence is 13 residues long. The trim removed 4 bases at V and 4 bases at J, leaving 4 bases unmatched. CDR1 is SQVTM, CDR2 ANQGSEA, per germline.

The CDR3 DNA reads as TGTGCCAGCACTCCGACTAGCGGGATCGAGCAGTACTTC. It codes for CASTPTSGIEQYF. The V and J genes are TRBV6-2 or TRBV6-3 and TRBJ2-7, with 11 bases matching TRBD2. This CDR3 is 13 amino acids long. Trimming removed 7 bases from V and 6 bases from J; junction bases left unmatched: 5. Germline CDR1 MNHEY, CDR2 SVGEGT.

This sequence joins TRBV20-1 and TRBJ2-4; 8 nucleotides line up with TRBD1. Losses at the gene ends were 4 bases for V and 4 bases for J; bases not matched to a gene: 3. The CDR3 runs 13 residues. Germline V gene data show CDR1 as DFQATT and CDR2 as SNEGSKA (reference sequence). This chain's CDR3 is CSATGQAKNIQYF. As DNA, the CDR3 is TGCAGTGCTACGGGACAGGCAAAAAACATTCAGTACTTC.

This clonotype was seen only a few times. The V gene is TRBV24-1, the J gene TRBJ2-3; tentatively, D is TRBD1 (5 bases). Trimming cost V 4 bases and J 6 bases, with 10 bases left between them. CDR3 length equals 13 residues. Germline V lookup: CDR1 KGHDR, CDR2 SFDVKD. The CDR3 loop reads CATSERGYDTQYF. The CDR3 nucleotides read TGTGCCACCAGTGAAAGGGGATACGATACGCAGTATTTT.

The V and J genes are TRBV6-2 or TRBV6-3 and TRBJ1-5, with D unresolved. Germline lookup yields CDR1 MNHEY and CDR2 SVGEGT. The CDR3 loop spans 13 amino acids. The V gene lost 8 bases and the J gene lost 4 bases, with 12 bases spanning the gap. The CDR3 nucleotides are TGTGCCAGCGGGGATCCACCGAATCAGCCCCAGCATTTT. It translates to CASGDPPNQPQHF.

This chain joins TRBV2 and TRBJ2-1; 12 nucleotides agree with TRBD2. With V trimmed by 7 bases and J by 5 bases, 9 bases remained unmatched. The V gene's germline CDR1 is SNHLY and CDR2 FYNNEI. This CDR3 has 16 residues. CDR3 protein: CASIRLAGVPNNEQFF. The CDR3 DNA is TGTGCCAGCATTAGACTAGCGGGAGTCCCTAACAATGAGCAGTTCTTC.

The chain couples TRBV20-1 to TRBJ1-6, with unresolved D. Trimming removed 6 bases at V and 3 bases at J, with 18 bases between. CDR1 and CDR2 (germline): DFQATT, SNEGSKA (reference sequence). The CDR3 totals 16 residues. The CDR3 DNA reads TGCAGTGCCCCGGGCTCGCTGAGCTTCTATAATTCACCCCTCCACTTT. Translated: CSAPGSLSFYNSPLHF.

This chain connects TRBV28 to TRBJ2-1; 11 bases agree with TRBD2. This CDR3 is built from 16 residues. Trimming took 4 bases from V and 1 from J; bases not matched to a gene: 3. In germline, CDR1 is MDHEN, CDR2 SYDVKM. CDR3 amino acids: CASSSLAGVSYNEQFF. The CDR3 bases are TGTGCCAGCAGTTCACTAGCGGGAGTATCCTACAATGAGCAGTTCTTC.

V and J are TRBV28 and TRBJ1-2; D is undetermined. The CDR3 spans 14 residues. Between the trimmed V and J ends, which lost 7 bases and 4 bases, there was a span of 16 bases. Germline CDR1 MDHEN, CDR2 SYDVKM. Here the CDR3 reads CASTTHVNLYGYTF. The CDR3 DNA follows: TGTGCCAGCACCACCCATGTTAATCTCTATGGCTACACCTTC.

The chain's CDR3 is CASTGFTNTEAFF. As DNA, the CDR3 is TGTGCCAGCACGGGGTTTACGAACACTGAAGCTTTCTTT. The genes are TRBV7-9 and TRBJ1-1; no definite D call. Germline values: CDR1 SEHNR, CDR2 FQNEAQ (reference sequence). Trimming took 7 bases from V and 1 from J, leaving 10 bases between them. The CDR3 covers 13 residues. The full variable domain, in which reference TRBV7-9 and TRBJ1-1 provide the parts outside the CDR3, is DTGVSQNPRHKITKRGQNVTFRCDPISEHNRLYWYRQTLGQGPEFLTYFQNEAQLEKSRLLSDRFSAERPKGSFSTLEIQRTEQGDSAMYLCASTGFTNTEAFFGQGTRLTVV.

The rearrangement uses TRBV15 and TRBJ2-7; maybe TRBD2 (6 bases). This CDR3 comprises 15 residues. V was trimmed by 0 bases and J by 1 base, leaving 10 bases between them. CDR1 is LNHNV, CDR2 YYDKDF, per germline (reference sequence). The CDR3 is CATSREASESYEQYF. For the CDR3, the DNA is TGTGCCACCAGCAGAGAGGCTAGCGAGTCCTACGAGCAGTACTTC. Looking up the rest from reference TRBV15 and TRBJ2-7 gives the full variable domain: DAMVIQNPRYQVTQFGKPVTLSCSQTLNHNVMYWYQQKSSQAPKLLFHYYDKDFNNEADTPDNFQSRRPNTSFCFLDIRSPGLGDTAMYLCATSREASESYEQYFGPGTRLTVT.

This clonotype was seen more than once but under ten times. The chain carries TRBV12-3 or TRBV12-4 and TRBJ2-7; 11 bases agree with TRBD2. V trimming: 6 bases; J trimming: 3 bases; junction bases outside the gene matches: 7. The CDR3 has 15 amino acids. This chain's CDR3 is CASRISGRALYEQYF. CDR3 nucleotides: TGTGCCAGCAGGATTAGCGGGAGGGCCCTCTACGAGCAGTACTTC.

CDR3 loop: CASSLGPGLALNEQYF. The CDR3 nucleotides are TGTGCCAGCAGTTTGGGGCCGGGACTAGCCTTAAATGAGCAGTACTTC. The V and J genes are TRBV28 and TRBJ2-5; the match to TRBD2 covers 9 bases. This CDR3 is 16 amino acids long. V lost 3 bases, J lost 11 bases, and 16 bases stayed unmatched. Germline CDR1 and CDR2: MDHEN and SYDVKM.

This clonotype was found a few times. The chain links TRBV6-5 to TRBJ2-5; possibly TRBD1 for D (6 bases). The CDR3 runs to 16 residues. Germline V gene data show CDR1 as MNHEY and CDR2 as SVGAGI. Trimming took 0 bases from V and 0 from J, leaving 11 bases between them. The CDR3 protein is CASSYSSNRDQETQYF. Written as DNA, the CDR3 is TGTGCCAGCAGTTACTCGTCAAACAGGGACCAAGAGACCCAGTACTTC.

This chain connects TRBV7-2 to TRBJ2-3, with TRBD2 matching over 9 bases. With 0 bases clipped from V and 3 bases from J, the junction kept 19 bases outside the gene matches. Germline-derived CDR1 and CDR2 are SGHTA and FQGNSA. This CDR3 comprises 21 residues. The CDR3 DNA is TGTGCCAGCAGCTTAGCGGCAGGATTCAGCGGGGGGAGGAGTCGGACAGATACGCAGTATTTT. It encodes CASSLAAGFSGGRSRTDTQYF.

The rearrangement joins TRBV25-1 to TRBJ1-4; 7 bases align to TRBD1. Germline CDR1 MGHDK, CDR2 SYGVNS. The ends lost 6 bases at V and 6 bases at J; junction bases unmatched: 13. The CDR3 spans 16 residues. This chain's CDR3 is CASSPGRQGRDEKLFF. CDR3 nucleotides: TGTGCCAGCAGCCCAGGACGACAGGGCCGAGATGAAAAACTGTTTTTT.

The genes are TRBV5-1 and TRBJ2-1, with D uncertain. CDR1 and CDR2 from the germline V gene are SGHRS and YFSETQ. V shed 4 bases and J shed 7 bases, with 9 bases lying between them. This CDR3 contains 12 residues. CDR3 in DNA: TGCGCCAGCAGCCTCTACAGTAATGAGCAGTTCTTC. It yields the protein CASSLYSNEQFF.

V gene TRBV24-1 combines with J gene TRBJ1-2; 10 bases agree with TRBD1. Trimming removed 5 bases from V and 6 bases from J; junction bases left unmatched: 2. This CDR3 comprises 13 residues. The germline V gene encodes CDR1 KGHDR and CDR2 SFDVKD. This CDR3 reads CATSGGTGDGYTF. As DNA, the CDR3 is TGTGCCACCAGTGGTGGGACAGGGGATGGCTACACCTTC.

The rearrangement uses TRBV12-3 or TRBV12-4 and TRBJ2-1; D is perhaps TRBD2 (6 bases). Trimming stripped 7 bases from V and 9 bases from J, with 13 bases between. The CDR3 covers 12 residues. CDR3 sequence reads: CASTLLASEQFF. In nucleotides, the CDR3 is TGTGCCAGCACCCTACTAGCTAGTGAGCAGTTCTTC.

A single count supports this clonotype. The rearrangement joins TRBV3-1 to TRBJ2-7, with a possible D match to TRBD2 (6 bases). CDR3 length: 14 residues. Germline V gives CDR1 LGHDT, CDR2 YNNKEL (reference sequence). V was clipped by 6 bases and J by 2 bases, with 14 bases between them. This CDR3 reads CASRRDRSTYEQYF. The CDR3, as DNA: TGTGCCAGCAGGCGGGACCGAAGTACCTACGAGCAGTACTTC.

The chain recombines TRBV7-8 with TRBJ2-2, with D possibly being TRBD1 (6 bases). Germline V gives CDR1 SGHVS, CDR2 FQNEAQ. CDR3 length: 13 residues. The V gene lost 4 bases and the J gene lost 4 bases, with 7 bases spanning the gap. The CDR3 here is CASSWGPTGELFF. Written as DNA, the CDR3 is TGTGCCAGCAGCTGGGGGCCCACCGGGGAGCTGTTTTTT.